The sequence of this T cell receptor (beta chain) was determined in a study of PD-1 blockade in classical Hodgkin lymphoma. Study at large: With a 2-week interval, patients received intravenous nivolumab at 3 mg/kg.

Broader study findings: After ASCT, patients who started nivolumab under 1 year later were excluded. Factors driving the repertoire differences, possibly disease activity or prior therapy, remain undefined. Relative to healthy donors, newly diagnosed patients reportedly had lower baseline TCR diversity, which was reported as lower still in relapsed/refractory patients.

Deletions cut 4 bases from V and 1 base from J, with 11 bases between. The CDR3 is 14 residues long. The V gene's germline CDR1 is SGHRS and CDR2 YFSETQ. A remark on this clone: The antigen remains unidentified.

Libraries were prepared by immunoSEQ multiplex PCR; TCRdb keeps only in-frame clonotypes and omits some of them. The table records some 27,000 clones, around 80% of them present only once. The time point here: cycle 4 day 1 (C4D1), after less than seven weeks of nivolumab. Every patient relapsed after autologous stem cell transplantation, and brentuximab vedotin exposure varied. Researchers used magnetic negative selection to pull out pure CD4+ T cells from thawed PBMCs. Here the sequenced sample was CD4+ T cells from blood, taken before the fourth cycle of nivolumab. This clonotype was sampled from a human donor with classical Hodgkin lymphoma. The V gene is TRBV5-1, the J gene TRBJ2-5; D is possibly TRBD1 (6 bases). This CDR3 is CASSMTGIQETQYF. In DNA, the CDR3 is TGCGCCAGCAGCATGACAGGTATCCAAGAGACCCAGTACTTC.